These 14 T cell receptor beta chains originate from one sample sequenced in a study of graft-versus-host responses after intestinal transplantation. Antigen specificity for these receptors is unknown. Clones were read by immunoSEQ multiplex PCR, and TCRdb kept only the in-frame ones, dropping some. Here the sample spans tens of thousands of clones, roughly 95% being singletons. Source: unstimulated CD8+ T cells sorted from spleen or lymph node cells, taken before transplant. The receptor source for this set is a human donor who was the organ donor for an intestinal transplant.

This clone was found once. The genes are TRBV4-2 and TRBJ1-6; D gene uncertain. Germline V lookup: CDR1 LGHNA, CDR2 YNFKEQ. Trimming removed 2 bases from V and 14 bases from J, with 19 bases in between. The CDR3 is made up of 15 amino acids. The CDR3 DNA reads as TGTGCCAGCAGCCAAATTGATCCGCCCAATGAGGCCCTCCACTTT. This translates into CASSQIDPPNEALHF.

V and J are TRBV7-6 and TRBJ2-3; 7 nucleotides match TRBD1. V shed 7 bases and J 2 bases; nucleotides not matched to a gene: 9. This CDR3 comprises 15 residues. CDR1 is SGHVS, CDR2 FNYEAQ, per germline. Here the CDR3 reads CASNPLQGYTDTQYF. In nucleotides, the CDR3 is TGTGCCAGCAACCCTCTACAGGGGTACACAGATACGCAGTATTTT.

The CDR3 here is CASSQDGLAGGMDTQYF. The CDR3 DNA reads as TGCGCCAGCAGCCAAGATGGGCTAGCGGGGGGGATGGATACGCAGTATTTT. This rearrangement joins TRBV4-1 to TRBJ2-3; 12 bases fit TRBD2. This CDR3 has 17 residues. With 0 bases clipped from V and 6 bases from J, the junction kept 7 bases outside the gene matches. Germline CDR1 reads MGHRA; CDR2 reads YSYEKL.

The count of this clone is one. The rearrangement links TRBV4-1 to TRBJ1-6; no definite D call. Per the germline V gene, CDR1 is MGHRA and CDR2 is YSYEKL. This CDR3 is built from 13 residues. The V end lost 0 bases, the J end lost 7 bases, and 4 bases lay between the germline ends. CDR3 in amino acids: CASSQEGNSPLHF. The CDR3 nucleotides are TGCGCCAGCAGCCAAGAGGGGAATTCACCCCTCCACTTT.

The chain has TRBV11-3 and TRBJ2-3, with TRBD1 matching over 8 bases. After removal of 1 base from V and 1 base from J, the junction contained 7 bases not matched to a gene. This CDR3 region has 17 residues. The V gene's germline CDR1 is SGHNT and CDR2 YENEEA. The CDR3 region is CASSLGLDRGGTDTQYF. CDR3 DNA: TGTGCCAGCAGCTTAGGCCTCGACAGGGGAGGCACAGATACGCAGTATTTT.

V and J are TRBV5-5 and TRBJ2-1; 15 nucleotides line up with TRBD2. The J segment lost 4 bases and the V segment lost 6 bases, leaving 14 bases of the junction unmatched. Germline-derived CDR1 and CDR2 are SGHKS and YYEKEE (reference sequence). This CDR3 has 19 amino acids. CDR3 sequence reads: CASTPPRTSGGELYNEQFF. The CDR3 bases are TGTGCCAGCACCCCACCACGGACTAGCGGGGGGGAATTGTACAATGAGCAGTTCTTC.

The V gene is TRBV9, the J gene TRBJ2-5, with a weak D call TRBD1 (7 bases). Germline V gene lookup returns CDR1 SGDLS and CDR2 YYNGEE. V gave up 3 bases and J gave up 5 bases, with 14 bases separating them. This CDR3 spans 14 amino acids. Here the CDR3 reads CASSARQGGETQYF. The DNA of the CDR3 is TGTGCCAGCAGCGCCCGACAGGGAGGTGAGACCCAGTACTTC.

This chain links TRBV7-3 with TRBJ2-3, with 9 bases fitting TRBD2. This CDR3 spans 14 amino acids. The J segment lost 6 bases and the V segment lost 1 base, leaving 2 bases of the junction unmatched. Germline CDR1 reads SGHTA; CDR2 reads FQGTGA. CDR3 bases: TGTGCCAGCAGCTTAAGCGGGGGGGCCGATACGCAGTATTTT. It is translated as CASSLSGGADTQYF.

The J gene is TRBJ2-1, the V gene TRBV4-2; no clear D gene. Germline V gene sequence: CDR1 LGHNA, CDR2 YNFKEQ. Trimming removed 1 base from V and 1 base from J, with 14 bases in between. The CDR3 runs to 17 residues. For the CDR3, the DNA is TGTGCCAGCAGCCAAGCGCACGAGGAGAGTTCCTACAATGAGCAGTTCTTC. Translation gives CASSQAHEESSYNEQFF.

The genes are TRBV2 and TRBJ1-6; D is unclear. Germline CDR1 SNHLY, CDR2 FYNNEI. The ends were cut back, 4 bases at V and 10 bases at J, with 11 bases in the middle. The CDR3 spans 13 residues. Here the CDR3 DNA reads TGTGCCAGCAGTGTATGGGTTGGGTCACCCCTCCACTTT. It codes for CASSVWVGSPLHF.

J is TRBJ2-1 and V is TRBV2, with TRBD1 matching 8 bases. Trimming took 6 bases from V and 5 from J; bases not matched to a gene: 15. The CDR3 is 17 amino acids. Germline CDR1 reads SNHLY; CDR2 reads FYNNEI. The CDR3 nucleotides read TGTGCCAGCAGCCCTTACAGGGGGTCCACTCAAAACAATGAGCAGTTCTTC. This encodes CASSPYRGSTQNNEQFF.

The chain recombines TRBV2 with TRBJ2-2, with D possibly matching TRBD2 (6 bases). Per germline, CDR1 SNHLY and CDR2 FYNNEI. The CDR3 extends over 15 amino acids. Trimming removed 1 base from V and 5 bases from J, with 11 bases in between. The CDR3 loop reads CASSEELATTGELFF. The CDR3, as DNA: TGTGCCAGCAGTGAAGAACTAGCTACTACCGGGGAGCTGTTTTTT.

This clone appeared once. This rearrangement joins TRBV9 to TRBJ2-5; possible D gene TRBD2, 6 bases. The closer fit of TRBJ2-7 to the DNA end suggests the J call may be wrong. Germline V gives CDR1 SGDLS, CDR2 YYNGEE. CDR3 length equals 13 residues. The CDR3 loop reads CASSTDGGYEQYF. CDR3 coding DNA: TGTGCCAGCAGCACCGACGGGGGTTACGAGCAGTACTTC.

This clone was recorded once. The genes are TRBV5-6 and TRBJ2-3, with TRBD2 matching 16 bases. Germline CDR1 reads SGHDT; CDR2 reads YYEEEE. The CDR3 covers 17 residues. V shed 4 bases, J shed 3 bases, and the junction held 5 bases outside the gene matches. The CDR3 reads CASSRGLAGGRTDTQYF. In DNA, the CDR3 is TGTGCCAGCAGCAGGGGACTAGCGGGGGGGCGAACAGATACGCAGTATTTT.